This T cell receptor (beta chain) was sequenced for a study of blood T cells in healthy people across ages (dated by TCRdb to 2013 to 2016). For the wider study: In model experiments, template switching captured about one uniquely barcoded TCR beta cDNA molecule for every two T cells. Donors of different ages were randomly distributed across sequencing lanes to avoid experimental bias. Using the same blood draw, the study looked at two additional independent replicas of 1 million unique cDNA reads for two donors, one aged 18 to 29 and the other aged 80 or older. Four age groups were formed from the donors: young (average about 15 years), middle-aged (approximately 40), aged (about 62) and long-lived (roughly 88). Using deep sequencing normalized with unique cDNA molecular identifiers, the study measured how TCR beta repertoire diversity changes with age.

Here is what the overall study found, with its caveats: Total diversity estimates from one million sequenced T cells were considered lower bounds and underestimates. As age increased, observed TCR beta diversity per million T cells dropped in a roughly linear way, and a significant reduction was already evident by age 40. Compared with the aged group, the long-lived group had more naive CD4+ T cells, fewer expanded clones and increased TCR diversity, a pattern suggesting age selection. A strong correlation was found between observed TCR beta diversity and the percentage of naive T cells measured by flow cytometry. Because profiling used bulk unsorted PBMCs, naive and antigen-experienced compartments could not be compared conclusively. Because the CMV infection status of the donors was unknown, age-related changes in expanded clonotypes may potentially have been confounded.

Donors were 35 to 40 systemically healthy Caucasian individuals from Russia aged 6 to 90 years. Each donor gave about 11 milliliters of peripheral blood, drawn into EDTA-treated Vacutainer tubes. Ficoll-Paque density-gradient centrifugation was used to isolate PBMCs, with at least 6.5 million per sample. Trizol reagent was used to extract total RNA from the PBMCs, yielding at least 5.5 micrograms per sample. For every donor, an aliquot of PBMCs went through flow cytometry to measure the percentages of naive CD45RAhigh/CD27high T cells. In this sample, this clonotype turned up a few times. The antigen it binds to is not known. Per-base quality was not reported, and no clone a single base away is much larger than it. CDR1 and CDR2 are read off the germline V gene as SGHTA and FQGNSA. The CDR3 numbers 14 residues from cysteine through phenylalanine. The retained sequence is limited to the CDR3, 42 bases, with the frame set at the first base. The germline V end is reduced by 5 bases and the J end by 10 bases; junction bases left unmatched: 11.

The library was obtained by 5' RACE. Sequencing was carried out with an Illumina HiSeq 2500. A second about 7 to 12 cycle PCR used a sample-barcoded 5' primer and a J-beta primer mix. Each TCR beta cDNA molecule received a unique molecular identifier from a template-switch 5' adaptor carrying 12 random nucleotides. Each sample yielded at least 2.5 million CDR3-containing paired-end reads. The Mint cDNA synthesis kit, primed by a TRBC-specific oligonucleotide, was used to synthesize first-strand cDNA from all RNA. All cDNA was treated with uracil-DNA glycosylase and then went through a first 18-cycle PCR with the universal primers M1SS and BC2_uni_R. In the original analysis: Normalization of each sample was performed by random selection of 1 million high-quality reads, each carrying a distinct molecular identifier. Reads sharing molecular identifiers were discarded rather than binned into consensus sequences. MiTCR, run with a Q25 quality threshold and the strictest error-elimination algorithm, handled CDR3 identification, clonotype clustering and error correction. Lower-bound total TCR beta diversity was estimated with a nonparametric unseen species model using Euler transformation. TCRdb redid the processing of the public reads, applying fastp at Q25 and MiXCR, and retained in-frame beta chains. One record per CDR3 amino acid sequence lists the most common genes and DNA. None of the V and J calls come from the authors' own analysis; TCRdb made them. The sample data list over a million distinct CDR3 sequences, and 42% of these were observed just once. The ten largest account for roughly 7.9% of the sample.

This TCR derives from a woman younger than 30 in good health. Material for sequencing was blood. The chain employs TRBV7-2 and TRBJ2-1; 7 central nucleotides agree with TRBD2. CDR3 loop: CASSPVVEGGEQFF. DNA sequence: TGTGCCAGCAGCCCGGTAGTGGAGGGAGGGGAGCAGTTCTTC. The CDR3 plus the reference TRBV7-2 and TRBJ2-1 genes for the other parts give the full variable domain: GAGVSQSPSNKVTEKGKDVELRCDPISGHTALYWYRQSLGQGLEFLIYFQGNSAPDKSGLPSDRFSAERTGGSVSTLTIQRTQQEDSAVYLCASSPVVEGGEQFFGPGTRLTVL.